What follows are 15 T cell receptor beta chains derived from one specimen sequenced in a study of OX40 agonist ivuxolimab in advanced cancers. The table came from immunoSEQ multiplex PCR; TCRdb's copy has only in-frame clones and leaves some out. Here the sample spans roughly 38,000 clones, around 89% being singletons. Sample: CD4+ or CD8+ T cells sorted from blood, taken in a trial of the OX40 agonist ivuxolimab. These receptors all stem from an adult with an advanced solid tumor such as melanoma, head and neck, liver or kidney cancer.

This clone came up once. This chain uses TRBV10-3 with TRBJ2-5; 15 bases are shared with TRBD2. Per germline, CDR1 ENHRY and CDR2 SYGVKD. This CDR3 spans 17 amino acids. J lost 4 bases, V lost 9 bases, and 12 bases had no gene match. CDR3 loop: CAISPGLAGGGVETQYF. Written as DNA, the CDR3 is TGTGCCATATCACCGGGACTAGCGGGGGGAGGAGTAGAGACCCAGTACTTC.

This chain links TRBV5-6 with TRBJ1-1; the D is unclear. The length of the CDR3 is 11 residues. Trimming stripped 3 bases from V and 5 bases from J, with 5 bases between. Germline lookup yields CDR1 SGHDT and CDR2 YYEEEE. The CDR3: CASSYSTEAFF. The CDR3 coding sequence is TGTGCCAGCAGCTACAGTACTGAAGCTTTCTTT.

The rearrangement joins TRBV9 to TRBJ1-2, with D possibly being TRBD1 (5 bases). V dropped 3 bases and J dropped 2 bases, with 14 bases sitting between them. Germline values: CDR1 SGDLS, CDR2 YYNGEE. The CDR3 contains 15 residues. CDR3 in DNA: TGTGCCAGCAGCGAAGCGGACATCGAAAACTATGGCTACACCTTC. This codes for CASSEADIENYGYTF.

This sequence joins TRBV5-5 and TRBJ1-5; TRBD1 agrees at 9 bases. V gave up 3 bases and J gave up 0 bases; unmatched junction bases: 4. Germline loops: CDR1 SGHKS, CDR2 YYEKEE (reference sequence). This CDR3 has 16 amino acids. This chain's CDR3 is CASSSGTGFSNQPQHF. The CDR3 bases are TGTGCCAGCAGCTCAGGGACAGGGTTTAGCAATCAGCCCCAGCATTTT.

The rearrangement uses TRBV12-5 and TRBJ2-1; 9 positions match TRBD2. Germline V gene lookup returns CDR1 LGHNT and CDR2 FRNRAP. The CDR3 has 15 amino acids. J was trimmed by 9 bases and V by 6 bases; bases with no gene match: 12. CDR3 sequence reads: CASGRERGETAEQFF. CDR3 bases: TGTGCTAGTGGCCGCGAGCGGGGGGAGACCGCTGAGCAGTTCTTC.

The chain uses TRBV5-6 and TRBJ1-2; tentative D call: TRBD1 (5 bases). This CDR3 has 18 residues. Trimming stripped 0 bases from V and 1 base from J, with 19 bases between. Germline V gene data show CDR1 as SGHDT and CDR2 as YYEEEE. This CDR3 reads CASSLAAGRLGRNYGYTF. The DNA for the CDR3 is TGTGCCAGCAGCTTGGCCGCAGGGCGGTTGGGTCGTAACTATGGCTACACCTTC. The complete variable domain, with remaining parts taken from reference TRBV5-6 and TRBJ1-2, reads DAGVTQSPTHLIKTRGQQVTLRCSPKSGHDTVSWYQQALGQGPQFIFQYYEEEERQRGNFPDRFSGHQFPNYSSELNVNALLLGDSALYLCASSLAAGRLGRNYGYTFGSGTRLTVV.

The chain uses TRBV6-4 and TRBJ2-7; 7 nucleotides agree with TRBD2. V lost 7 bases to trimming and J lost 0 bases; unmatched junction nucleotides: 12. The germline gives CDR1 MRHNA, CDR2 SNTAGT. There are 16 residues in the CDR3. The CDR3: CASTTRGGRSSYEQYF. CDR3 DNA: TGTGCCAGCACCACCCGCGGGGGTCGAAGCTCCTACGAGCAGTACTTC.

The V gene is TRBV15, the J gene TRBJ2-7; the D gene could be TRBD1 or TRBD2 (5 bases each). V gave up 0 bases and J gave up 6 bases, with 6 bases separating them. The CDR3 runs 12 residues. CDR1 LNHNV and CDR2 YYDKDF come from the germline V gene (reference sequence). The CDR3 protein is CATSRERGEQYF. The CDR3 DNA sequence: TGTGCCACCAGCAGAGAGAGGGGCGAGCAGTACTTC. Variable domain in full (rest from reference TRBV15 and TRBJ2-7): DAMVIQNPRYQVTQFGKPVTLSCSQTLNHNVMYWYQQKSSQAPKLLFHYYDKDFNNEADTPDNFQSRRPNTSFCFLDIRSPGLGDTAMYLCATSRERGEQYFGPGTRLTVT.

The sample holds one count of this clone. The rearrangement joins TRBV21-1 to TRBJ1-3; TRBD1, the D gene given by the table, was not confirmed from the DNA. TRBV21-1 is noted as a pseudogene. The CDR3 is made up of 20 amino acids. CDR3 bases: TGTGCCAGCAGCAAAGGAACCCAGGGGGTTTATATTCATTCTGGAAACACCATATATTTT. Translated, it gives CASSKGTQGVYIHSGNTIYF.

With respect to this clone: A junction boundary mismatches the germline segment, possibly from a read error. The CDR3 sequence: CASSFMGSSTGELFF. In DNA form, the CDR3 reads TGTGCTAGCAGCTTTATGGGCAGTTCCACCGGGGAGCTGTTTTTT. The genes are TRBV7-7 and TRBJ2-2; D gene ambiguous. CDR1 and CDR2 (germline): SSHAT, FNYEAQ (reference sequence). This CDR3 comprises 15 residues. The whole variable domain, remainder taken from reference TRBV7-7 and TRBJ2-2, is GAGVSQSPRYKVTKRGQDVTLRCDPISSHATLYWYQQALGQGPEFLTYFNYEAQPDKSGLPSDRFSAERPEGSISTLTIQRTEQRDSAMYRCASSFMGSSTGELFFGEGSRLTVL.

CDR3 in amino acids: CASSLEGKEGETQYF. In DNA, the CDR3 is TGTGCCAGCAGCTTAGAAGGAAAGGAAGGGGAGACCCAGTACTTC. V gene TRBV11-3 combines with J gene TRBJ2-5; unclear D gene. CDR1 is SGHNT and CDR2 is YENEEA in the germline V gene. The CDR3 has 15 residues. Trimming pared 0 bases from V and 5 bases from J, leaving 13 bases between.

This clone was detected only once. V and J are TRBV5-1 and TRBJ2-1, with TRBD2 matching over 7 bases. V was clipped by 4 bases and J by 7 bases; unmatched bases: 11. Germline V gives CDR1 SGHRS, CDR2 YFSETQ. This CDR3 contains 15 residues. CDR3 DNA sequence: TGCGCCAGCAGCCCTGTGGGGGGGTGGAATAATGAGCAGTTCTTC. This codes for CASSPVGGWNNEQFF.

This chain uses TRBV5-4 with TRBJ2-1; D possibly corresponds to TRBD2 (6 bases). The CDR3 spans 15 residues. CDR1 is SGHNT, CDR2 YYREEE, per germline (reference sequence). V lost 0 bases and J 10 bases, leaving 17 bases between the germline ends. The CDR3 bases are TGTGCCAGCAGCTTGGGAGGGTCGGAGGGCTGGGAGCAGTTCTTC. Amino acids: CASSLGGSEGWEQFF.

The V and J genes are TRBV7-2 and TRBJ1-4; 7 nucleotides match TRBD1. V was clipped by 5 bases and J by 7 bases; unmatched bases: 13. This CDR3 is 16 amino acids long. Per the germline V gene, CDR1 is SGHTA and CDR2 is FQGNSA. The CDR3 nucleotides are TGTGCCAGCAGCAAAAGGACGACAGGGATAGGTGAAAAACTGTTTTTT. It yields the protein CASSKRTTGIGEKLFF.

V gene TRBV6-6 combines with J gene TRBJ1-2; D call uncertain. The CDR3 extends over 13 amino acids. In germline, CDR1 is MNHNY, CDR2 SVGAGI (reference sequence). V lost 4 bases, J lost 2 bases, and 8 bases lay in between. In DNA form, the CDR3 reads TGTGCCAGCAGTTTGGGAAGAAACTATGGCTACACCTTC. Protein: CASSLGRNYGYTF.